Listed here are 12 T cell receptor beta chains from one sample, sequenced in a study of T cell responses to AZD1222 COVID-19 vaccine. TCRdb's table, derived via immunoSEQ multiplex PCR, lists solely in-frame clones and lacks some. The table shows more than 95,000 clones, with around nine tenths occurring only once. This specimen consisted of peripheral blood, obtained 28 days after the second dose of the MenACWY control vaccine. These receptors all come from an adult who received the MenACWY meningococcal vaccine as a control.

The chain employs TRBV27 and TRBJ2-7, with 8 bases aligning to TRBD1. From germline, CDR1 is MNHEY and CDR2 SMNVEV (reference sequence). The CDR3 runs 15 residues. V shed 7 bases, J shed 0 bases, and the junction held 8 bases outside the gene matches. CDR3 bases: TGTGCCAGCACTGACAGGGGCACAAGCTCCTACGAGCAGTACTTC. This sequence encodes CASTDRGTSSYEQYF.

The V and J genes are TRBV7-2 and TRBJ2-3; 12 bases match TRBD2. Trimming removed 3 bases from V and 2 bases from J; junction bases left unmatched: 6. Germline CDR1 and CDR2: SGHTA and FQGNSA. The CDR3 is 17 amino acids. The CDR3 loop is CASSFRLAGAVTDTQYF. DNA for the CDR3: TGTGCCAGCAGCTTTAGACTAGCGGGGGCGGTCACAGATACGCAGTATTTT.

The chain is built from TRBV19 and TRBJ2-3; 7 bases match TRBD1. Trimming cost V 1 base and J 7 bases; bases outside gene matches: 8. CDR1 LNHDA and CDR2 SQIVND come from the germline V gene (reference sequence). This CDR3 is built from 15 residues. As DNA, the CDR3 is TGTGCCAGTAGTATAGTGGCAGGGGGAGAAAATACGCAGTATTTT. As protein: CASSIVAGGENTQYF.

The J gene is TRBJ2-7, the V gene TRBV9; perhaps TRBD1 as D (6 bases). CDR3 length equals 13 residues. V was clipped by 4 bases and J by 5 bases, with 13 bases between them. Germline V CDR1 and CDR2: SGDLS, YYNGEE. The CDR3 coding sequence is TGTGCCAGCAGCCGAGGCAGGGGCGACGAGCAGTACTTC. Amino acid sequence: CASSRGRGDEQYF. Full variable domain (missing parts from reference TRBV9 and TRBJ2-7): DSGVTQTPKHLITATGQRVTLRCSPRSGDLSVYWYQQSLDQGLQFLIQYYNGEERAKGNILERFSAQQFPDLHSELNLSSLELGDSALYFCASSRGRGDEQYFGPGTRLTVT.

The chain links TRBV19 to TRBJ1-2; TRBD1 matches 7 bases. The CDR3 spans 13 residues. The junction had 3 bases not matched to a gene; V was cut back by 5 bases and J by 3 bases. Germline V lookup: CDR1 LNHDA, CDR2 SQIVND (reference sequence). CDR3: CASSSTGYYGYTF. The CDR3 nucleotides read TGTGCCAGTAGTTCGACAGGGTACTATGGCTACACCTTC.

This clone was recorded once. The chain links TRBV7-6 to TRBJ2-6; D possibly matches TRBD1 or TRBD2 (6 bases each). This CDR3 has 13 residues. Germline V gene data show CDR1 as SGHVS and CDR2 as FNYEAQ. Trimming removed 2 bases from V and 15 bases from J, with 14 bases in between. The CDR3 reads CASSLYRAEGLTF. The CDR3 coding sequence is TGTGCCAGCAGCTTATACAGGGCGGAGGGCCTGACTTTC.

V usage is TRBV29-1 and J usage is TRBJ1-2; no definite D call. CDR3 size: 12 residues. V lost 7 bases, J lost 2 bases, and 11 bases lay in between. Germline V CDR1 and CDR2: SQVTM, ANQGSEA. The CDR3 bases are TGCAGCGCCCCGAGCACAAACTATGGCTACACCTTC. This sequence encodes CSAPSTNYGYTF. The full variable domain, with the rest looked up from reference TRBV29-1 and TRBJ1-2, is SAVISQKPSRDICQRGTSLTIQCQVDSQVTMMFWYRQQPGQSLTLIATANQGSEATYESGFVIDKFPISRPNLTFSTLTVSNMSPEDSSIYLCSAPSTNYGYTFGSGTRLTVV.

The chain has TRBV9 and TRBJ2-3; the D is unclear. V lost 1 base and J lost 2, with 8 bases in between. The CDR3 is 14 amino acids. In germline, CDR1 is SGDLS, CDR2 YYNGEE. CDR3 sequence: CASSVMWNTDTQYF. The CDR3 region has the DNA TGTGCCAGCAGCGTAATGTGGAACACAGATACGCAGTATTTT. Full variable domain (outside the CDR3, taken from reference TRBV9 and TRBJ2-3): DSGVTQTPKHLITATGQRVTLRCSPRSGDLSVYWYQQSLDQGLQFLIQYYNGEERAKGNILERFSAQQFPDLHSELNLSSLELGDSALYFCASSVMWNTDTQYFGPGTRLTVL.

The chain combines TRBV28 with TRBJ1-2, with 11 nucleotides matching TRBD1. Germline CDR1 and CDR2: MDHEN and SYDVKM. V trimming: 2 bases; J trimming: 8 bases; junction bases outside the gene matches: 7. The CDR3 has 15 amino acids. CDR3 bases: TGTGCCAGCAGTTTACCCGGACAGGGGGCGGAGGGCTACACCTTC. Its translation: CASSLPGQGAEGYTF.

The chain couples TRBV9 to TRBJ1-2; 10 bases map to TRBD1. Germline V gene sequence: CDR1 SGDLS, CDR2 YYNGEE. J lost 5 bases, V lost 4 bases, and 8 bases had no gene match. This CDR3 is built from 15 residues. The CDR3 nucleotides are TGTGCCAGCAGCCTGAGACAGGGGGCAAGTTATGGCTACACCTTC. Residues: CASSLRQGASYGYTF.

The rearrangement joins TRBV11-2 to TRBJ2-2, with 10 nucleotides matching TRBD2. The ends lost 8 bases at V and 8 bases at J; junction bases unmatched: 14. CDR1 is SGHAT, CDR2 FQNNGV, per germline. The CDR3 is made up of 16 amino acids. The CDR3 reads CASRSIAGGFEGELFF. Here the CDR3 DNA reads TGTGCCAGCCGAAGTATAGCGGGGGGCTTCGAAGGGGAGCTGTTTTTT.

The V call is TRBV19, the J call TRBJ1-2; D is unclear. Trimming took 7 bases from V and 1 from J, leaving 10 bases between them. This CDR3 spans 13 amino acids. Germline V CDR1 and CDR2: LNHDA, SQIVND (reference sequence). CDR3 sequence reads: CASTGMGNYGYTF. The DNA for the CDR3 is TGTGCCAGTACCGGGATGGGTAACTATGGCTACACCTTC. Combining the CDR3 with reference TRBV19 and TRBJ1-2 gives the whole variable domain DGGITQSPKYLFRKEGQNVTLSCEQNLNHDAMYWYRQDPGQGLRLIYYSQIVNDFQKGDIAEGYSVSREKKESFPLTVTSAQKNPTAFYLCASTGMGNYGYTFGSGTRLTVV.